This TCR beta chain is from a study of cytomegalovirus exposure and HLA in healthy donors. Across the whole study: In a previous analysis, around 110 million unique TCR beta sequences were found from 150 million to 200 million T cells.

A word on this clone: Its cognate antigen is unknown.

General study points: An apparent linkage of common viral pathogens to several of the most significant clusters emerged in a later analysis.

PCR primers comprised 60 Vbeta and 13 Jbeta primers. This table comes from immunoSEQ multiplex PCR, and its TCRdb copy is limited to in-frame clones, with some not included. The table has roughly 100,000 clones, around three quarters seen once. The germline V gene has CDR1 SGHRS and CDR2 YFSETQ. CDR3 length: 15 residues. The junction had 4 bases not matched to a gene; V was cut back by 0 bases and J by 2 bases. The TCR was taken from a young woman in good health and CMV-seropositive. The rearrangement uses TRBV5-1 and TRBJ1-2, with TRBD1 identical over 7 bases. Material for sequencing was PBMCs. The CDR3 is CASSLDARGNYGYTF. The CDR3 DNA follows: TGCGCCAGCAGCTTGGATGCCAGGGGGAACTATGGCTACACCTTC.